The 4 T cell receptor beta chains in this list originate from one sample, sequenced in a study of tumor-infiltrating lymphocytes in primary liver carcinoma. With 500 ng total RNA as template and a constant-region primer, TCR beta cDNA was made. Researchers made the TCR beta libraries by running three nested multiplex PCR rounds with slightly modified ARM-PCR. PCR rounds one and two used TRBV1-TRBV30 forward primers with a C-beta reverse primer for roughly 10 cycles each. TCRdb ran MiXCR on the multiplex PCR reads and lists one entry per CDR3 protein. Of some 320,000 distinct CDR3 sequences in the sample, more than 55% were seen once. Unsorted whole blood yielded blood RNA, and germline DNA was extracted as well. What was sequenced was peripheral blood. These receptors were obtained from a man aged 40-50 years with primary liver carcinoma and hepatitis B virus infection.

This clonotype was seen many times. V is TRBV29-1 and J is TRBJ2-7; D is perhaps TRBD1 or TRBD2 (5 bases each). In germline, CDR1 is SQVTM, CDR2 ANQGSEA. The CDR3 covers 12 residues. The V end lost 6 bases, the J end lost 0 bases, and 9 bases lay between the germline ends. CDR3 sequence reads: CSVWDVSYEQYF. As DNA, the CDR3 is TGCAGCGTCTGGGACGTCTCCTACGAGCAGTACTTC.

On this clonotype: This may stem from a read error, because a much larger clone lies one nucleotide away. The genes are TRBV5-6 and TRBJ2-4; tentatively, D is TRBD2 (6 bases). From germline, CDR1 is SGHDT and CDR2 YYEEEE. The CDR3 has 13 residues. This CDR3 reads CASTSLARNIQYF. The CDR3 nucleotides read TGTGCCAGCACCTCACTAGCCAGAAACATTCAGTACTTC.

Remarks on this clonotype: A much bigger clone sits one base away, suggesting this may be a read error. V is TRBV6-5 and J is TRBJ2-4; D unclear. CDR3 length equals 14 residues. Germline loops: CDR1 MNHEY, CDR2 SVGAGI. In nucleotides, the CDR3 is TGTACCAGCAGTTACTCGAACCCCAATGGCATTCAGTACTTC. Translation gives CTSSYSNPNGIQYF.

Remarks on this clonotype: This sequence may be a read error, since a much larger clone differs from it by one base. The chain combines TRBV29-1 with TRBJ1-2; 8 bases match TRBD1. This CDR3 is 14 amino acids long. Losses at the gene ends were 4 bases for V and 7 bases for J; bases not matched to a gene: 11. Germline V gene data show CDR1 as SQVTM and CDR2 as ANQGSEA. DNA for the CDR3: TGCAGCGTTGTATACAGGGGGGGCTTGGGTGGCTACACCTTC. This encodes CSVVYRGGLGGYTF.